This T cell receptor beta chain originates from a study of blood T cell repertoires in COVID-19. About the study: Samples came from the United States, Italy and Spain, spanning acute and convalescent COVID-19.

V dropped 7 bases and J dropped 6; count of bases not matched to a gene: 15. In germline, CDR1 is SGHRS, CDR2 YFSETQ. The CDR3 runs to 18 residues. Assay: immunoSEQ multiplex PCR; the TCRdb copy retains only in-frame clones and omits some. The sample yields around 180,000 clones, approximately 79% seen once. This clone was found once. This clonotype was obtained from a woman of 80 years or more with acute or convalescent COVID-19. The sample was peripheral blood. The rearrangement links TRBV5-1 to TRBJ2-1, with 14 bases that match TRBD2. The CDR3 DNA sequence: TGCGCCAGCTCCATCGGGGCTTACGGGACTAGCGGGAGCAATGAGCAGTTCTTC. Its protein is CASSIGAYGTSGSNEQFF.